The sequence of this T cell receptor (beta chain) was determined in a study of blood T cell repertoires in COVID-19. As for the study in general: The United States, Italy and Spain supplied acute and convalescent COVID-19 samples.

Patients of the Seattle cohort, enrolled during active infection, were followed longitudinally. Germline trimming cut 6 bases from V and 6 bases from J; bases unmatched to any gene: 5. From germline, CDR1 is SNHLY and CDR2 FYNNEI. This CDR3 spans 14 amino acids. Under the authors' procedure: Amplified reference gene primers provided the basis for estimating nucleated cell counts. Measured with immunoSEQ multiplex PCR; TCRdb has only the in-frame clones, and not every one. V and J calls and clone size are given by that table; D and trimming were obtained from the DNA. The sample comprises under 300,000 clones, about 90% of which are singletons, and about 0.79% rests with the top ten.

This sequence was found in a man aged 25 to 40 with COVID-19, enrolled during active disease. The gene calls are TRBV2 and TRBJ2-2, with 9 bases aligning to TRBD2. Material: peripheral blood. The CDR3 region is CASRAGTSPGELFF. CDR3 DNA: TGTGCCAGCAGAGCCGGGACTAGCCCCGGGGAGCTGTTTTTT. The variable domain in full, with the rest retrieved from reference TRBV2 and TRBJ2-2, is EPEVTQTPSHQVTQMGQEVILRCVPISNHLYFYWYRQILGQKVEFLVSFYNNEISEKSEIFDDQFSVERPDGSNFTLKIRSTKLEDSAMYFCASRAGTSPGELFFGEGSRLTVL.